This entry concerns a single T cell receptor (beta chain). The CDR3 contains 16 residues. V lost 5 bases to trimming and J lost 6 bases; unmatched junction nucleotides: 10. Germline loops: CDR1 SGHTA, CDR2 FQGNSA. This specimen comes from a study of T cell changes during pregnancy in multiple sclerosis. Assay used: immunoSEQ multiplex PCR; TCRdb lists only in-frame clones, some missing. The table has about 50,000 clones, around 93% seen once. This sequence originates from a female donor with multiple sclerosis, enrolled in a pregnancy study. The source was CD4+ T cells from peripheral blood mononuclear cells, collected after pregnancy. This chain connects TRBV7-2 to TRBJ2-7, with 13 nucleotides matching TRBD2. This CDR3 reads CASSHGLAGALGEQYF. For the CDR3, the DNA is TGTGCCAGCAGCCACGGACTAGCGGGAGCACTGGGCGAGCAGTACTTC.